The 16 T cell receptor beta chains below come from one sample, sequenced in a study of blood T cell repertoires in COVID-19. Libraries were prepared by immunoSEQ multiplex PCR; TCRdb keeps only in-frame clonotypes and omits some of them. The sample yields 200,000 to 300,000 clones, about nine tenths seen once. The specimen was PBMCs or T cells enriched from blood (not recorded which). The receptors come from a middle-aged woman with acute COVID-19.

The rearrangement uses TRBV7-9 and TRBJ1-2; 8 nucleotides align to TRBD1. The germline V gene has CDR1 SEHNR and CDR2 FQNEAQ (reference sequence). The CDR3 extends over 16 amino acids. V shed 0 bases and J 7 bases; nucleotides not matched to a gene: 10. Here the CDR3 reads CASSLALGSGGLGYTF. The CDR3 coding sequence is TGTGCCAGCAGCTTAGCACTCGGATCAGGGGGCCTTGGCTACACCTTC.

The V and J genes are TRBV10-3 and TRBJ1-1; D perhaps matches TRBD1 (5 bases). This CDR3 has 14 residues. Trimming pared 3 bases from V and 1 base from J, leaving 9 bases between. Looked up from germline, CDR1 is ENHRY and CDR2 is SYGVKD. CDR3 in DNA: TGTGCCATCAGTGATTTCGGGGGGAACACTGAAGCTTTCTTT. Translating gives CAISDFGGNTEAFF.

As DNA, the CDR3 is TGCGCCAGCAGCCCGGGAGGGGGGGCCTATGGCTACACCTTC. It encodes CASSPGGGAYGYTF. V usage is TRBV5-1 and J usage is TRBJ1-2; possibly TRBD1 for D (6 bases). Trimming took 4 bases from V and 4 from J, leaving 14 bases between them. The CDR3 spans 14 residues. Germline V CDR1 and CDR2: SGHRS, YFSETQ.

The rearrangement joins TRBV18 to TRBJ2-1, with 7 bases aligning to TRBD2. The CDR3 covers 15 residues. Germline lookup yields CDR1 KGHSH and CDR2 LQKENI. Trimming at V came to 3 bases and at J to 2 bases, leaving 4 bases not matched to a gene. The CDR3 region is CASSPPGLAYNEQFF. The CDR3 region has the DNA TGTGCCAGCTCACCCCCTGGACTAGCCTACAATGAGCAGTTCTTC.

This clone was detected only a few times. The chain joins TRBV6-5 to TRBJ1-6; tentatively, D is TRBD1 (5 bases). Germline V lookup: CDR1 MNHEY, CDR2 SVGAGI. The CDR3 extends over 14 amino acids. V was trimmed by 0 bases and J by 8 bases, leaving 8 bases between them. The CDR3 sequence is CASSYSGGDSPLHF. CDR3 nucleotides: TGTGCCAGCAGTTACTCGGGAGGGGATTCACCCCTCCACTTT.

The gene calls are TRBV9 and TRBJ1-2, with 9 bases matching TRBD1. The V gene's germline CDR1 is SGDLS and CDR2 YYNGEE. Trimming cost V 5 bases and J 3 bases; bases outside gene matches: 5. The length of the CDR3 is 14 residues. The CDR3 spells CASSPGQGYYGYTF. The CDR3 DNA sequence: TGTGCCAGCAGTCCCGGACAGGGGTACTATGGCTACACCTTC.

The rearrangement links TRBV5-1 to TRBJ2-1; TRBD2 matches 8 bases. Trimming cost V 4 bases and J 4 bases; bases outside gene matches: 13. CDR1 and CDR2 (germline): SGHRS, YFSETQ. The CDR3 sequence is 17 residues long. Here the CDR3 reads CASSAGLYGTRYNEQFF. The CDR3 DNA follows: TGCGCCAGCAGCGCGGGGTTATATGGGACTAGGTACAATGAGCAGTTCTTC.

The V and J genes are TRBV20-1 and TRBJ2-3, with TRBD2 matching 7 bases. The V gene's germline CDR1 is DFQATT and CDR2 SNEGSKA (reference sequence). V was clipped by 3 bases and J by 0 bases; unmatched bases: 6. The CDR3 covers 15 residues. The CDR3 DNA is TGCAGTGCTAGTTTGGTTAGCGGGAGCACAGATACGCAGTATTTT. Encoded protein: CSASLVSGSTDTQYF.

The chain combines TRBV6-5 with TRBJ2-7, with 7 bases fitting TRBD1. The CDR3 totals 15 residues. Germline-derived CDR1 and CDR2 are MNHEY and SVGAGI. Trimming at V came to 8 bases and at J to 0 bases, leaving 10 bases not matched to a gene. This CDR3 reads CASASGQVTSYEQYF. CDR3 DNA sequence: TGTGCCAGCGCATCCGGACAGGTCACCTCCTACGAGCAGTACTTC.

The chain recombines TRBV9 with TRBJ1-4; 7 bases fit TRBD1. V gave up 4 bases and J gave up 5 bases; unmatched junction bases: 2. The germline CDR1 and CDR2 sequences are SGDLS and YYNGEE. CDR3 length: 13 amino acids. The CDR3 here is CASSPGGNEKLFF. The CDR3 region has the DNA TGTGCCAGCAGCCCAGGGGGGAATGAAAAACTGTTTTTT.

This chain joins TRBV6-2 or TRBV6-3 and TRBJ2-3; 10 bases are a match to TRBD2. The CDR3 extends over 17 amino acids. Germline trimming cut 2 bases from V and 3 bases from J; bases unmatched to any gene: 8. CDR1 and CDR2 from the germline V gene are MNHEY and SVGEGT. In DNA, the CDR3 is TGTGCCAGCAGTTACCCCACTAGCGGGGTTATAACAGATACGCAGTATTTT. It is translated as CASSYPTSGVITDTQYF.

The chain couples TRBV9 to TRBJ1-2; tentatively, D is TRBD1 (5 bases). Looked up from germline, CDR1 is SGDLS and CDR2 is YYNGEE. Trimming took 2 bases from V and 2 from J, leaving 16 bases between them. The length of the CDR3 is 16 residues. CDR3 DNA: TGTGCCAGCAGCGTGAATGTGGCAGGGAAAAACTATGGCTACACCTTC. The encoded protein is CASSVNVAGKNYGYTF.

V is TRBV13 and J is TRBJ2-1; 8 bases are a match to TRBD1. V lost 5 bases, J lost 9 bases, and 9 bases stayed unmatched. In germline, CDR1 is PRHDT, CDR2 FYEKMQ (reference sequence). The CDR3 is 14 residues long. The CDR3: CASSPPQGAGEQFF. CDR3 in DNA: TGTGCCAGCAGCCCCCCTCAGGGGGCAGGTGAGCAGTTCTTC.

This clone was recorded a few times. Written as DNA, the CDR3 is TGCGCCAGCAGCTTGCCTCGGACAGGGAACACCGGGGAGCTGTTTTTT. Translation gives CASSLPRTGNTGELFF. The chain carries TRBV5-1 and TRBJ2-2; 7 positions match TRBD1. V lost 1 base to trimming and J lost 1 base; unmatched junction nucleotides: 4. The V gene's germline CDR1 is SGHRS and CDR2 YFSETQ. The CDR3 length is 16 residues.

CDR3 DNA sequence: TGCGCCAGCAGCCAAGAGGGACAGGGGCTCGGCTACACCTTC. It translates to CASSQEGQGLGYTF. This chain joins TRBV4-1 and TRBJ1-2, with 10 bases fitting TRBD1. The germline V gene encodes CDR1 MGHRA and CDR2 YSYEKL. The trim removed 0 bases at V and 8 bases at J, leaving 3 bases unmatched. This CDR3 spans 14 amino acids.

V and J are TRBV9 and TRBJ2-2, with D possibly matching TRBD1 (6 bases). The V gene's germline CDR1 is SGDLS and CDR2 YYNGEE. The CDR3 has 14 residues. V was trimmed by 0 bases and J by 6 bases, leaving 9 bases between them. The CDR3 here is CASSVAAGAGELFF. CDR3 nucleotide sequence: TGTGCCAGCAGCGTAGCGGCAGGGGCCGGGGAGCTGTTTTTT.